Each of the 24 T cell receptor beta chains below was sequenced from the same sample in a study of cytomegalovirus exposure and HLA in healthy donors. PCR involved 60 Vbeta and 13 Jbeta primers. Clones were sequenced by immunoSEQ multiplex PCR, and TCRdb holds only the in-frame ones, with some missing. The table shows 120,000 or so clones, with over 70% occurring only once. The sequencing input was PBMCs. Receptors were obtained from a female donor in good health and CMV-seronegative.

This clone appeared once. The V call is TRBV7-3, the J call TRBJ2-7; D not resolved. The CDR3 totals 13 residues. The germline CDR1 and CDR2 sequences are SGHTA and FQGTGA. V dropped 1 base and J dropped 7 bases, with 11 bases sitting between them. CDR3 nucleotide sequence: TGTGCCAGCAGCTTAAGTCCCCTGACTGAGCAGTACTTC. Translating gives CASSLSPLTEQYF.

This chain connects TRBV5-5 to TRBJ1-1; 7 bases match TRBD1. J was trimmed by 0 bases and V by 4 bases; bases with no gene match: 12. The CDR3 contains 17 residues. Germline assignment: CDR1 SGHKS and CDR2 YYEKEE (reference sequence). CDR3 coding DNA: TGTGCCAGCAGCCCCTACAGGGGTGAGGTCTTGAACACTGAAGCTTTCTTT. Translation: CASSPYRGEVLNTEAFF. Full variable domain (missing parts from reference TRBV5-5 and TRBJ1-1): DAGVTQSPTHLIKTRGQQVTLRCSPISGHKSVSWYQQVLGQGPQFIFQYYEKEERGRGNFPDRFSARQFPNYSSELNVNALLLGDSALYLCASSPYRGEVLNTEAFFGQGTRLTVV.

The CDR3 DNA reads TGTGCCACCAGCAGAGATATGACAGCTAATGAAAAACTGTTTTTT. Translation: CATSRDMTANEKLFF. This chain joins TRBV15 and TRBJ1-4; D is possibly TRBD1 (5 bases). Germline values: CDR1 LNHNV, CDR2 YYDKDF (reference sequence). The CDR3 is made up of 15 amino acids. Trimming took off 0 bases at V and 3 bases at J, with 8 bases between the two ends.

In this sample, this clone turned up once. V usage is TRBV28 and J usage is TRBJ1-1, with 7 positions matching TRBD1. Trimming removed 5 bases from V and 3 bases from J; junction bases left unmatched: 9. Germline V CDR1 and CDR2: MDHEN, SYDVKM. CDR3 length: 15 residues. The CDR3: CASSEGGNWHTEAFF. The DNA for the CDR3 is TGTGCCAGCAGTGAAGGGGGCAATTGGCACACTGAAGCTTTCTTT. Full variable domain (missing parts from reference TRBV28 and TRBJ1-1): DVKVTQSSRYLVKRTGEKVFLECVQDMDHENMFWYRQDPGLGLRLIYFSYDVKMKEKGDIPEGYSVSREKKERFSLILESASTNQTSMYLCASSEGGNWHTEAFFGQGTRLTVV.

This rearrangement joins TRBV5-1 to TRBJ2-1; 9 bases fit TRBD2. CDR3 length: 17 amino acids. Trimming removed 6 bases from V and 5 bases from J; junction bases left unmatched: 15. Germline-derived CDR1 and CDR2 are SGHRS and YFSETQ. CDR3 DNA sequence: TGCGCCAGCAAGCTTCACCACCTAGCGGGGAACCACAATGAGCAGTTCTTC. It encodes CASKLHHLAGNHNEQFF.

The chain has TRBV10-3 and TRBJ2-5; tentatively, D is TRBD2 (7 bases). The J call is doubtful: the DNA matches TRBJ2-7 better. This CDR3 has 14 amino acids. Germline lookup yields CDR1 ENHRY and CDR2 SYGVKD. The CDR3, as DNA: TGTGCCATCAGGAGGGGGACTAACACCTACGAGCAGTACTTC. It codes for CAIRRGTNTYEQYF.

V and J are TRBV6-5 and TRBJ2-7; 7 bases align to TRBD1. The CDR3 has 14 amino acids. CDR1 is MNHEY, CDR2 SVGAGI, per germline. Unmatched junction bases numbered 7, after V lost 6 bases and J lost 2 bases. DNA of the CDR3: TGTGCCAGCAGGCGGGTAGGGGGCCCCTACGAGCAGTACTTC. Translated: CASRRVGGPYEQYF.

The chain combines TRBV7-8 with TRBJ2-1, with 9 nucleotides matching TRBD2. Germline assignment: CDR1 SGHVS and CDR2 FQNEAQ. The CDR3 length is 17 residues. With V trimmed by 5 bases and J by 9 bases, 17 bases remained unmatched. The CDR3: CASSVGGTSHNQVEQFF. CDR3 nucleotide sequence: TGTGCCAGCAGCGTAGGGGGGACTAGCCACAACCAGGTTGAGCAGTTCTTC.

The rearrangement links TRBV16 to TRBJ1-6, with D perhaps matching TRBD1 (6 bases). The CDR3 extends over 15 amino acids. Trimming took off 4 bases at V and 7 bases at J, with 14 bases between the two ends. Germline loops: CDR1 KGHSY, CDR2 FQNENV. CDR3 coding DNA: TGTGCCAGCAGCCCAGACAGGTCCACGAATTCACCCCTCCACTTT. This codes for CASSPDRSTNSPLHF.

The CDR3 here is CASSQTGELWNLYTEAFF. In DNA form, the CDR3 reads TGTGCCAGCAGTCAGACAGGGGAATTATGGAATCTGTACACTGAAGCTTTCTTT. V gene TRBV25-1 combines with J gene TRBJ1-1; TRBD1 matches at 8 bases. V shed 5 bases and J 3 bases; nucleotides not matched to a gene: 17. Germline CDR1 reads MGHDK; CDR2 reads SYGVNS. There are 18 residues in the CDR3. The full variable domain, rest sourced from reference TRBV25-1 and TRBJ1-1, is EADIYQTPRYLVIGTGKKITLECSQTMGHDKMYWYQQDPGMELHLIHYSYGVNSTEKGDLSSESTVSRIRTEHFPLTLESARPSHTSQYLCASSQTGELWNLYTEAFFGQGTRLTVV.

The chain recombines TRBV2 with TRBJ2-3; 10 bases map to TRBD2. Losses at the gene ends were 5 bases for V and 5 bases for J; bases not matched to a gene: 7. The CDR3 totals 15 residues. Germline lookup yields CDR1 SNHLY and CDR2 FYNNEI. The DNA of the CDR3 is TGTGCCAGCAGTAGGAGCGGGAGGGTCCTAGATACGCAGTATTTT. Amino acid sequence: CASSRSGRVLDTQYF. The full variable domain, in which reference TRBV2 and TRBJ2-3 provide the parts outside the CDR3, is EPEVTQTPSHQVTQMGQEVILRCVPISNHLYFYWYRQILGQKVEFLVSFYNNEISEKSEIFDDQFSVERPDGSNFTLKIRSTKLEDSAMYFCASSRSGRVLDTQYFGPGTRLTVL.

This rearrangement joins TRBV4-1 to TRBJ1-6, with TRBD1 matching over 9 bases. V was clipped by 2 bases and J by 10 bases; unmatched bases: 12. The length of the CDR3 is 17 residues. Germline V gives CDR1 MGHRA, CDR2 YSYEKL. CDR3 in amino acids: CASSQNSFRDRGSPLHF. CDR3 sequence (DNA): TGCGCCAGCAGCCAAAATTCCTTCCGCGACAGGGGGTCACCCCTCCACTTT.

The chain has TRBV5-1 and TRBJ2-1, with 8 bases matching TRBD2. The CDR3 totals 15 residues. Trimming took 0 bases from V and 9 from J; bases not matched to a gene: 8. From germline, CDR1 is SGHRS and CDR2 YFSETQ. In nucleotides, the CDR3 is TGCGCCAGCAGCTTGGGAGGGGCGGGGGGCGGTGAGCAGTTCTTC. The encoded protein is CASSLGGAGGGEQFF.

This clone was seen a few times. The chain carries TRBV2 and TRBJ1-4; 9 bases align to TRBD1. The germline gives CDR1 SNHLY, CDR2 FYNNEI. The CDR3 runs 19 residues. The junction had 24 bases not matched to a gene; V was cut back by 8 bases and J by 8 bases. CDR3 residues: CASRPGDIVGTGSEEKLFF. The CDR3 coding sequence is TGTGCCAGCCGCCCGGGTGACATTGTGGGGACAGGGTCGGAGGAAAAACTGTTTTTT.

This clone appeared once. This chain joins TRBV2 and TRBJ2-1; perhaps TRBD2 as D (6 bases). The CDR3 spans 15 residues. V lost 6 bases, J lost 5 bases, and 17 bases lay in between. Per germline, CDR1 SNHLY and CDR2 FYNNEI. Here the CDR3 reads CASRRGGTGHNEQFF. CDR3 nucleotides: TGTGCCAGCAGACGTGGGGGGACTGGACACAATGAGCAGTTCTTC.

The rearrangement uses TRBV7-2 and TRBJ2-7, with D possibly TRBD1 on 6 matching bases. The V gene's germline CDR1 is SGHTA and CDR2 FQGNSA. The V end was cut by 5 bases, the J end by 3 bases, with 11 bases between. The CDR3 is 13 amino acids. As DNA, the CDR3 is TGTGCCAGCAGCAGTAGGGGGAGCTACGAGCAGTACTTC. Protein: CASSSRGSYEQYF.

This chain joins TRBV5-5 and TRBJ1-1; possibly TRBD1 for D (5 bases). This CDR3 is 15 amino acids long. Trimming took 0 bases from V and 4 from J, leaving 13 bases between them. Germline loops: CDR1 SGHKS, CDR2 YYEKEE (reference sequence). The DNA for the CDR3 is TGTGCCAGCAGCTTGGCTTCCAGGGTGGGCACTGAAGCTTTCTTT. It encodes CASSLASRVGTEAFF. The complete variable domain, with remaining parts taken from reference TRBV5-5 and TRBJ1-1, reads DAGVTQSPTHLIKTRGQQVTLRCSPISGHKSVSWYQQVLGQGPQFIFQYYEKEERGRGNFPDRFSARQFPNYSSELNVNALLLGDSALYLCASSLASRVGTEAFFGQGTRLTVV.

This clone was observed a single time. The J gene is TRBJ1-3, the V gene TRBV2, with a tentative D call TRBD1 (5 bases). Trimming took off 4 bases at V and 6 bases at J, with 13 bases between the two ends. CDR1 is SNHLY, CDR2 FYNNEI, per germline. The CDR3 covers 14 residues. The DNA of the CDR3 is TGTGCCAGCAGTGGGCAGGGTGTCGAAAACACCATATATTTT. It encodes CASSGQGVENTIYF.

The chain employs TRBV30 and TRBJ1-4; 10 bases fit TRBD1. Germline V gives CDR1 GTSNPN, CDR2 SVGIG (reference sequence). The J segment lost 5 bases and the V segment lost 2 bases, leaving 5 bases of the junction unmatched. This CDR3 region has 15 residues. The CDR3 DNA reads as TGTGCCTGGAGTCCTAGACAGGGGGCAAATGAAAAACTGTTTTTT. Protein sequence: CAWSPRQGANEKLFF.

This chain joins TRBV7-8 and TRBJ1-6; D may be TRBD1 (5 bases). Per germline, CDR1 SGHVS and CDR2 FQNEAQ. V was trimmed by 6 bases and J by 14 bases, leaving 17 bases between them. The CDR3 is 13 amino acids. This chain's CDR3 is CASSREGRAALHF. In DNA, the CDR3 is TGTGCCAGCAGTCGGGAGGGGCGCGCGGCCCTCCACTTT.

The gene calls are TRBV19 and TRBJ1-4; D call uncertain. Germline V gene data show CDR1 as LNHDA and CDR2 as SQIVND (reference sequence). This CDR3 region has 15 residues. With 1 base removed from V and 2 bases from J, the gap between germline ends came to 8 bases. This CDR3 reads CASSIAGLTNEKLFF. The CDR3 nucleotides read TGTGCCAGTAGTATAGCAGGTCTCACTAATGAAAAACTGTTTTTT.

Regarding this clone: This specimen includes other DNA sequences encoding the same CDR3. The rearrangement joins TRBV30 to TRBJ1-5; tentatively, D is TRBD1 (5 bases). Germline CDR1 is GTSNPN and CDR2 is SVGIG (reference sequence). Trimming removed 0 bases from V and 2 bases from J, with 5 bases in between. The CDR3 length is 13 residues. The CDR3 is CAWSVQGNQPQHF. CDR3 in DNA: TGTGCCTGGAGTGTACAGGGCAATCAGCCCCAGCATTTT.

V and J are TRBV25-1 and TRBJ2-7, with 9 bases that match TRBD1. CDR1 is MGHDK and CDR2 is SYGVNS in the germline V gene. Trimming took 4 bases from V and 0 from J; bases not matched to a gene: 1. This CDR3 comprises 14 residues. The DNA of the CDR3 is TGTGCCAGCAGTGGGACAGGGGACTCCTACGAGCAGTACTTC. This gives the protein CASSGTGDSYEQYF.

The rearrangement joins TRBV28 to TRBJ2-7, with D tentatively TRBD1 (5 bases). Germline loops: CDR1 MDHEN, CDR2 SYDVKM. Trimming stripped 3 bases from V and 7 bases from J, with 13 bases between. The CDR3 spans 13 residues. The CDR3 DNA reads as TGTGCCAGCAGTTTTTCCAGGGTTCGTGAGCAGTACTTC. Amino acid sequence: CASSFSRVREQYF.